This TCR beta chain came from a study of T-cell reconstitution after alpha-beta-depleted transplantation in children. The CDR3 contains 14 residues. Trimming cost V 3 bases and J 8 bases; bases outside gene matches: 10. Germline V gene lookup returns CDR1 DFQATT and CDR2 SNEGSKA (reference sequence). This clonotype came up many times. Its antigen is as yet unknown. Unique molecular identifiers were used in preparing the TCRbeta library. TCRdb independently ran MiXCR on the PCR reads; one entry per CDR3 protein. The table has roughly 160,000 distinct CDR3 sequences, approximately 10% seen once. Whole-study results and caveats: At one year after transplant, newly produced T cells mostly accounted for T-cell counts and diversity. Reportedly, only several hundred clones from non-depleted graft cells drove alpha-beta T-cell counts at about two months. Some patients' high day-60 TCRbeta diversity was attributed to recipient cells surviving conditioning.

The rearrangement uses TRBV20-1 and TRBJ1-2; 9 bases map to TRBD1. The sample here was PBMCs, taken before TCRalphabeta/CD19-depleted stem cell transplant. This clonotype was obtained from a boy younger than 10 with acute myeloid leukemia, due to receive a stem cell transplant. CDR3 sequence: CSASPGQGDSGYTF. The CDR3 DNA reads as TGCAGTGCTAGCCCGGGACAGGGAGATTCCGGCTACACCTTC.